Listed below are T cell receptor beta chains from one sample, sequenced in a study of cytomegalovirus exposure and HLA in healthy donors. Clones were sequenced by immunoSEQ multiplex PCR, and TCRdb holds only the in-frame ones, with some missing. The table has fewer than 200,000 clones, around 77% seen once; the top ten hold approximately 2.5%. Sequenced: PBMCs. The receptors were gathered from a man aged 60-69 years in good health and CMV-seronegative. CDR3s include the opening cysteine and the closing phenylalanine or tryptophan. D genes are given only for firm matches. Only some rows state a clone size, as once, few, many or a class for expanded clones.

TRBJ2-1 | many | TRBD1 | TRBV6-5 | TGTGCCAGCAGTTTTAGACAGGGGTCCTACAATGAGCAGTTCTTC | CASSFRQGSYNEQFF
TRBJ1-1 | medium-sized | TRBD1 | TRBV6-5 | TGTGCCAGCAGAGATGCCGGACAGGGGAACACTGAAGCTTTCTTT | CASRDAGQGNTEAFF
TRBJ2-2 | NA | NA | TRBV4-2 | TGTGCCAGCAGACAGAACAAGTTTCACAGCGGGGAGCTGTTTTTT | CASRQNKFHSGELFF
TRBJ1-1 | NA | NA | TRBV7-9 | TGTGCCAGCAGCCAAACGGGGGAGGCCCCTGAAGCTTTCTTT | CASSQTGEAPEAFF
TRBJ2-1 | once | NA | TRBV5-1 | TGCGCCAGCAGCTTGGTGCGCGATATCAATGAGCAGTTCTTC | CASSLVRDINEQFF
TRBJ2-7 | NA | NA | TRBV7-2 | TGTGCCAGCAGCTCCCAGCCTCTAGCGTACTCCTACGAGCAGTACTTC | CASSSQPLAYSYEQYF
TRBJ2-7 | once | TRBD2 | TRBV30 | TGTGCCTGGGGAGGGACTAGCGGGGGATACGAGCAGTACTTC | CAWGGTSGGYEQYF
TRBJ2-7 | NA | NA | TRBV7-2 | TGTGCCAGCAGCAAAAACCCTGGAGGCTACGAGCAGTACTTC | CASSKNPGGYEQYF
TRBJ1-3 | NA | NA | TRBV28 | TGTGCCAGCAGTTACACGACAGAGCCTGGAAACACCATATATTTT | CASSYTTEPGNTIYF
TRBJ1-2 | few | NA | TRBV29-1 | TGCAGCGTTGAGGGCCACCATGGCTACACCTTC | CSVEGHHGYTF
TRBJ1-1 | few | NA | TRBV29-1 | TGCAGCGTTGCACGGGATATGAACACTGAAGCTTTCTTT | CSVARDMNTEAFF
TRBJ2-7 | once | NA | TRBV6-1 | TGTGCCAGCAGTGATGGTGGCAGGGGTTACGAGCAGTACTTC | CASSDGGRGYEQYF
TRBJ2-3 | NA | NA | TRBV29-1 | TGCAGCGTTGGGGTTACAGGGCCCACAGATACGCAGTATTTT | CSVGVTGPTDTQYF
TRBJ2-5 | NA | TRBD2 | TRBV9 | TGTGCCAGCAGCGTAGGTAGCGGGGGGCAAGAGACCCAGTACTTC | CASSVGSGGQETQYF
TRBJ2-7 | NA | NA | TRBV4-1 | TGCGCCAGCAGCCAGAACCAGGGCCAGGTCTACGAGCAGTACTTC | CASSQNQGQVYEQYF
TRBJ2-4 | few | TRBD1 | TRBV4-3 | TGCGCCAGCAGCCAAGATTGGGACAGCTTAAACATTCAGTACTTC | CASSQDWDSLNIQYF
TRBJ2-5 | few | TRBD1 | TRBV19 | TGTGCCAGTAGTGTAGGGGACAGGGGGCGGGAGACCCAGTACTTC | CASSVGDRGRETQYF
TRBJ2-7 | NA | NA | TRBV18 | TGTGCCAGCTCAACAAAGCGCTACGAGCAGTACTTC | CASSTKRYEQYF
TRBJ2-7 | NA | TRBD1 | TRBV29-1 | TGCAGCGTTGCTGGGACAGAGGATACTACCTACGAGCAGTACTTC | CSVAGTEDTTYEQYF
TRBJ2-2 | NA | TRBD1 | TRBV5-1 | TGCGCCAGCAGCTTGGGACAGGGCCTTAACACCGGGGAGCTGTTTTTT | CASSLGQGLNTGELFF